These 2 T cell receptor beta chains came from one sample sequenced in a study of T cells in Graves' hyperthyroidism and ophthalmopathy. RNA transcripts provided the source from which TCR beta CDR3 regions were amplified. TCR CDR3 underwent first-round RT-PCR with the HTBI primer set. Via MiXCR, TCRdb re-called the multiplex PCR reads, giving one row per CDR3 protein. The sample holds 500,000 to 750,000 distinct CDR3 sequences, 13% to 15% seen once. Sequencing input: blood. These receptors were collected from a woman aged 18-35 years with Graves' ophthalmopathy.

The rearrangement links TRBV4-2 to TRBJ2-3; 7 bases line up with TRBD2. J lost 6 bases, V lost 4 bases, and 4 bases had no gene match. From germline, CDR1 is LGHNA and CDR2 YNFKEQ. The CDR3 contains 13 residues. The CDR3 spells CASSPLLADTQYF. DNA of the CDR3: TGTGCCAGCAGCCCCCTACTAGCGGATACGCAGTATTTT.

Worth noting for this clonotype: A much larger clone is a single base away; this may be a read error. The chain carries TRBV10-3 and TRBJ2-3; 15 bases map to TRBD2. The CDR3 has 18 residues. Germline V lookup: CDR1 ENHRY, CDR2 SYGVKD. In DNA, the CDR3 is TGTGTCATCAGTGAGTGGGGGACTAGCGGGAGGAGCACAGATACGCAGTATTTT. Its translation: CVISEWGTSGRSTDTQYF.